The 20 T cell receptor beta chains presented below share a single source sample, sequenced in a study of shared clonotypes between healthy human individuals. Produced via immunoSEQ multiplex PCR; TCRdb's table is partial and in-frame only. This sample carries about 2 million clones, approximately 94% of them seen once, and the ten largest clones take 0.9% to 1.5%. In the naive CD8 group, cells lacked CD45RO and were positively selected for CCR7, so terminally differentiated effector memory CD45RA+ cells were left out. Sequences were obtained from naive CD8+ T cells sorted from blood. These receptor sequences come from a man aged 18 to 29 in good health.

V usage is TRBV6-5 and J usage is TRBJ2-5; 8 bases line up with TRBD2. Germline V CDR1 and CDR2: MNHEY, SVGAGI. The junction had 7 bases not matched to a gene; V was cut back by 2 bases and J by 5 bases. The CDR3 has 15 amino acids. CDR3 in amino acids: CASSYGIAGTETQYF. CDR3 in DNA: TGTGCCAGCAGTTACGGTATAGCGGGGACTGAGACCCAGTACTTC.

This clone has just one count. The chain carries TRBV19 and TRBJ2-3, with a weak D call TRBD2 (5 bases). V was clipped by 3 bases and J by 1 base, with 8 bases between them. CDR3 length: 14 amino acids. Germline lookup yields CDR1 LNHDA and CDR2 SQIVND (reference sequence). CDR3 nucleotide sequence: TGTGCCAGTAGTATGGGGAGTGGCACAGATACGCAGTATTTT. It encodes CASSMGSGTDTQYF.

The chain is built from TRBV2 and TRBJ2-2; D is tentatively TRBD1 or TRBD2 (5 bases each). The CDR3 totals 17 residues. V dropped 4 bases and J dropped 0 bases, with 15 bases sitting between them. Germline CDR1 SNHLY, CDR2 FYNNEI. Here the CDR3 DNA reads TGTGCCAGCAGTGTCTTGCGGCAGGGACCGAACACCGGGGAGCTGTTTTTT. It is translated as CASSVLRQGPNTGELFF.

The chain couples TRBV18 to TRBJ1-5, with TRBD1 as a possible D gene (5 bases). This CDR3 comprises 17 residues. Per the germline V gene, CDR1 is KGHSH and CDR2 is LQKENI. Between the trimmed V and J ends, which lost 0 bases and 5 bases, there was a span of 17 bases. The CDR3 nucleotides read TGTGCCAGCTCACCACCGTACCAGGGTGGGGAGGATCAGCCCCAGCATTTT. Its translation: CASSPPYQGGEDQPQHF.

V usage is TRBV19 and J usage is TRBJ1-5; weak D call: TRBD1 (5 bases). This CDR3 comprises 15 residues. Trimming took 3 bases from V and 0 from J, leaving 9 bases between them. Germline CDR1 LNHDA, CDR2 SQIVND (reference sequence). The CDR3 region has the DNA TGTGCCAGTAGTATCGGGACTTCTAGCAATCAGCCCCAGCATTTT. This codes for CASSIGTSSNQPQHF.

V usage is TRBV27 and J usage is TRBJ2-2; 9 bases map to TRBD2. The CDR3 contains 16 residues. V lost 6 bases, J lost 3 bases, and 8 bases stayed unmatched. CDR1 is MNHEY, CDR2 SMNVEV, per germline (reference sequence). DNA for the CDR3: TGTGCCAGCAGCCCCTCTAGCGGGGAATACACCGGGGAGCTGTTTTTT. Protein: CASSPSSGEYTGELFF.

The chain couples TRBV4-1 to TRBJ2-6; D is unresolved. CDR1 is MGHRA, CDR2 YSYEKL, per germline. The CDR3 is made up of 17 amino acids. Trimming shortened V by 0 bases and J by 3 bases, and 12 bases separated the two germline ends. CDR3 DNA: TGCGCCAGCAGCCAAGATCTTTGGGTTTTTGGGGCCAACGTCCTGACTTTC. Protein sequence: CASSQDLWVFGANVLTF.

The chain couples TRBV4-1 to TRBJ2-5; 8 nucleotides align to TRBD1. J lost 2 bases, V lost 4 bases, and 3 bases had no gene match. The V gene's germline CDR1 is MGHRA and CDR2 YSYEKL. The CDR3 spans 14 residues. CDR3: CASSLRDRQETQYF. The CDR3 DNA is TGCGCCAGCAGCCTTAGGGACAGGCAAGAGACCCAGTACTTC.

This chain's CDR3 is CASSLTRTGMNTEAFF. CDR3 nucleotide sequence: TGCGCCAGCAGCCTGACCCGGACAGGGATGAACACTGAAGCTTTCTTT. The rearrangement links TRBV4-1 to TRBJ1-1; 8 nucleotides match TRBD1. The CDR3 has 16 amino acids. The V and J ends lost 4 bases and 0 bases, in that order; junction bases with no gene match: 7. The germline V gene has CDR1 MGHRA and CDR2 YSYEKL.

This clone has only one observation. The rearrangement uses TRBV27 and TRBJ2-2, with 8 bases aligning to TRBD2. The junction had 6 bases not matched to a gene; V was cut back by 0 bases and J by 6 bases. This CDR3 has 16 amino acids. Germline loops: CDR1 MNHEY, CDR2 SMNVEV (reference sequence). The CDR3 spells CASSLSTGGPPGELFF. Here the CDR3 DNA reads TGTGCCAGCAGTTTATCAACGGGAGGGCCCCCCGGGGAGCTGTTTTTT.

The CDR3 is CASSLDGSFSTDTQYF. The CDR3 nucleotides are TGTGCCAGCAGCTTAGATGGCAGTTTTAGCACAGATACGCAGTATTTT. The chain uses TRBV11-2 and TRBJ2-3, with no clear D. The CDR3 extends over 16 amino acids. Germline CDR1 SGHAT, CDR2 FQNNGV. V was pared by 0 bases and J by 0 bases, with 10 bases between.

This rearrangement joins TRBV4-1 to TRBJ2-7; TRBD2 agrees at 9 bases. The CDR3 is 16 amino acids. V lost 1 base and J lost 2; bases outside the gene matches: 6. Germline V gene lookup returns CDR1 MGHRA and CDR2 YSYEKL. The CDR3 coding sequence is TGCGCCAGCAGCCAAGGCATCGGCGGGGGGGCCTACGAGCAGTACTTC. It encodes CASSQGIGGGAYEQYF.

The genes are TRBV2 and TRBJ2-3, with TRBD1 matching 11 bases. Germline assignment: CDR1 SNHLY and CDR2 FYNNEI. This CDR3 spans 16 amino acids. Germline trimming cut 8 bases from V and 0 bases from J; bases unmatched to any gene: 7. The CDR3 DNA sequence: TGTGCCAGCGGAAAGGACAGGGGGCAAAGCACAGATACGCAGTATTTT. Translating gives CASGKDRGQSTDTQYF.

As regards this clone: Other DNA sequences in the same sample also yield this CDR3. The rearrangement uses TRBV6-5 and TRBJ2-7; TRBD2 might be the D (5 bases). Per germline, CDR1 MNHEY and CDR2 SVGAGI. Trimming cost V 2 bases and J 1 base, with 6 bases left between them. The CDR3 spans 13 residues. This CDR3 reads CASSYRESYEQYF. The CDR3 nucleotides are TGTGCCAGCAGTTACAGGGAGTCCTACGAGCAGTACTTC.

V and J are TRBV27 and TRBJ2-3, with D tentatively TRBD1 or TRBD2 (5 bases each). The V gene's germline CDR1 is MNHEY and CDR2 SMNVEV (reference sequence). This CDR3 spans 16 amino acids. Trimming cost V 8 bases and J 6 bases, with 24 bases left between them. The CDR3 region is CASQRNAGTWGDTQYF. The DNA for the CDR3 is TGTGCCAGCCAGCGAAATGCGGGTACTTGGGGGGATACGCAGTATTTT.

About this clone itself: This sample also contains other DNA sequences that code for the same CDR3. The rearrangement joins TRBV2 to TRBJ2-7; either TRBD1 or TRBD2 may fit D (5 bases each). V was clipped by 3 bases and J by 2 bases, with 8 bases between them. This CDR3 comprises 13 residues. Germline V CDR1 and CDR2: SNHLY, FYNNEI. Written as DNA, the CDR3 is TGTGCCAGCAGTGAGGGGGATACCTACGAGCAGTACTTC. Amino acid sequence: CASSEGDTYEQYF.

J is TRBJ1-5 and V is TRBV27, with TRBD1 identical over 9 bases. This CDR3 has 15 amino acids. The germline V gene encodes CDR1 MNHEY and CDR2 SMNVEV (reference sequence). The V and J ends lost 5 bases and 6 bases, in that order; junction bases with no gene match: 8. The CDR3 spells CASSALTGGGQPQHF. The CDR3 DNA is TGTGCCAGCAGTGCGTTGACAGGGGGAGGTCAGCCCCAGCATTTT.

J is TRBJ1-2 and V is TRBV11-2; D uncertain. Germline CDR1 reads SGHAT; CDR2 reads FQNNGV. V lost 3 bases and J lost 6, with 11 bases in between. The CDR3 contains 13 residues. Written as DNA, the CDR3 is TGTGCCAGCAGCTTCCATCCGGCGGATGGCTACACCTTC. Translated, it gives CASSFHPADGYTF.

The J gene is TRBJ2-3, the V gene TRBV2; no clear D gene. CDR3 size: 13 residues. The V and J ends lost 7 bases and 4 bases respectively, with 12 bases between them. Per germline, CDR1 SNHLY and CDR2 FYNNEI. The CDR3 spells CASKGPRPDTQYF. For the CDR3, the DNA is TGTGCCAGCAAGGGCCCACGGCCAGATACGCAGTATTTT.

As concerns this clone: Other nucleotide sequences from this sample produce the same CDR3. The rearrangement uses TRBV5-4 and TRBJ1-1, with 8 bases that match TRBD1. V lost 2 bases to trimming and J lost 2 bases; unmatched junction nucleotides: 2. The CDR3 covers 14 residues. Germline V gene data show CDR1 as SGHNT and CDR2 as YYREEE (reference sequence). CDR3 residues: CASSFDRGNTEAFF. CDR3 nucleotide sequence: TGTGCCAGCAGCTTTGACAGGGGAAACACTGAAGCTTTCTTT.